The next 12 T cell receptor beta chains were all read from a single sample in a study of blood T cells in healthy people across ages. It was with a sample-barcoded 5' primer and a J-beta primer mix that a second PCR of about 7 to 12 cycles was run. A single record per CDR3 protein comes from TCRdb applying MiXCR to the 5' RACE reads. The sample yields a few hundred thousand distinct CDR3 sequences, 50% to 60% seen once. Source material: blood. These receptors were taken from a man aged 55 to 70 in good health.

The genes are TRBV20-1 and TRBJ2-1, with 8 bases matching TRBD2. CDR1 is DFQATT, CDR2 SNEGSKA, per germline (reference sequence). V lost 5 bases and J lost 8; bases outside the gene matches: 5. This CDR3 contains 12 residues. The CDR3 nucleotides read TGCAGTGCTGCGACTAGCGCGGATGAGCAGTTCTTC. Its translation is CSAATSADEQFF.

The CDR3 bases are TGTGCCAGCAGCCAAGGTGTAGTAGGAGATGGGCAGTACTTC. Protein sequence: CASSQGVVGDGQYF. The J gene is TRBJ2-7, the V gene TRBV3-1; D unclear. V was trimmed by 1 base and J by 9 bases, leaving 16 bases between them. Germline CDR1 is LGHDT and CDR2 is YNNKEL (reference sequence). The CDR3 runs to 14 residues.

This clonotype turned up a few times. The chain uses TRBV29-1 and TRBJ2-6; TRBD2 matches at 7 bases. Germline-derived CDR1 and CDR2 are SQVTM and ANQGSEA. V lost 4 bases to trimming and J lost 3 bases; unmatched junction nucleotides: 3. There are 14 residues in the CDR3. The CDR3 protein is CSVGGGGGANVLTF. The CDR3 nucleotides read TGCAGCGTTGGGGGGGGTGGTGGGGCCAACGTCCTGACTTTC.

The genes are TRBV20-1 and TRBJ2-3; a possible D gene is TRBD2 (5 bases). CDR3 length equals 11 residues. V was cut by 3 bases and J by 8 bases, with 9 bases left in between. Per the germline V gene, CDR1 is DFQATT and CDR2 is SNEGSKA (reference sequence). The CDR3 DNA reads as TGCAGTGCTAGTTGGGCGGGTACGCAGTATTTT. It specifies CSASWAGTQYF.

This clonotype was seen repeatedly, ten times or more. The V call is TRBV6-6, the J call TRBJ2-7, with 7 bases lining up with TRBD1. Germline-derived CDR1 and CDR2 are MNHNY and SVGAGI (reference sequence). The CDR3 has 16 residues. With V trimmed by 2 bases and J by 2 bases, 9 bases remained unmatched. The CDR3 sequence: CASSYPPQGFPYEQYF. The CDR3 nucleotides are TGTGCCAGCAGTTACCCCCCACAGGGGTTCCCCTACGAGCAGTACTTC.

The CDR3 DNA sequence: TGCAGTGCCGAAAGGACAGGGAATAGCAATCAGCCCCAGCATTTT. This encodes CSAERTGNSNQPQHF. The chain employs TRBV20-1 and TRBJ1-5; 8 bases match TRBD1. Germline V gives CDR1 DFQATT, CDR2 SNEGSKA (reference sequence). Trimming cost V 6 bases and J 0 bases; bases outside gene matches: 7. The CDR3 sequence is 15 residues long.

The rearrangement links TRBV4-3 to TRBJ2-2; D could derive from TRBD1 or TRBD2 (5 bases each). Trimming removed 0 bases at V and 8 bases at J, with 13 bases between. Germline loops: CDR1 LGHNA, CDR2 YSLEER. The CDR3 contains 15 residues. The CDR3 here is CASSQETRGRGELFF. The CDR3 bases are TGCGCCAGCAGCCAAGAAACTCGGGGCCGTGGGGAGCTGTTTTTT.

This clonotype was observed a few times. This rearrangement joins TRBV4-2 to TRBJ2-2, with 8 bases lining up with TRBD2. The CDR3 runs 14 residues. The V gene's germline CDR1 is LGHNA and CDR2 YNFKEQ. Unmatched junction bases numbered 7, after V lost 10 bases and J lost 3 bases. In DNA, the CDR3 is TGTGCCACCTGGGGGGGACTAGACACCGGGGAGCTGTTTTTT. Translation: CATWGGLDTGELFF.

The chain recombines TRBV7-2 with TRBJ2-7; TRBD2 agrees at 10 bases. This CDR3 spans 15 amino acids. Trimming cost V 3 bases and J 2 bases; bases outside gene matches: 4. Germline CDR1 SGHTA, CDR2 FQGNSA. The CDR3 coding sequence is TGTGCCAGCAGCTTGGAAGCGGGGGGGGCCTACGAGCAGTACTTC. It specifies CASSLEAGGAYEQYF.

The chain combines TRBV28 with TRBJ1-2; 9 bases align to TRBD1. The CDR3 sequence is 13 residues long. Germline CDR1 is MDHEN and CDR2 is SYDVKM. V shed 6 bases and J 4 bases; nucleotides not matched to a gene: 3. The CDR3 spells CASSDRGSYGYTF. DNA of the CDR3: TGTGCCAGCAGCGACAGGGGGAGCTATGGCTACACCTTC.

This clonotype was detected ten times or more. The chain employs TRBV5-1 and TRBJ2-7; D unresolved. CDR3 length: 15 amino acids. V gave up 0 bases and J gave up 5 bases, with 15 bases separating them. Germline V gives CDR1 SGHRS, CDR2 YFSETQ. The CDR3 DNA follows: TGCGCCAGCAGCTTGGGACACCCACTTGGGAACGAGCAGTACTTC. Translating it yields CASSLGHPLGNEQYF. The full variable domain, in which reference TRBV5-1 and TRBJ2-7 provide the parts outside the CDR3, is KAGVTQTPRYLIKTRGQQVTLSCSPISGHRSVSWYQQTPGQGLQFLFEYFSETQRNKGNFPGRFSGRQFSNSRSEMNVSTLELGDSALYLCASSLGHPLGNEQYFGPGTRLTVT.

The chain recombines TRBV29-1 with TRBJ1-2; weak D call: TRBD1 (5 bases). Trimming left V 7 bases short and J 4 bases short, with 10 bases between. Germline V gives CDR1 SQVTM, CDR2 ANQGSEA. The CDR3 contains 11 residues. The CDR3 sequence: CSGQGGYGYTF. The DNA of the CDR3 is TGCAGCGGGCAGGGCGGCTATGGCTACACCTTC. Complete variable domain (other parts from reference TRBV29-1 and TRBJ1-2): SAVISQKPSRDICQRGTSLTIQCQVDSQVTMMFWYRQQPGQSLTLIATANQGSEATYESGFVIDKFPISRPNLTFSTLTVSNMSPEDSSIYLCSGQGGYGYTFGSGTRLTVV.